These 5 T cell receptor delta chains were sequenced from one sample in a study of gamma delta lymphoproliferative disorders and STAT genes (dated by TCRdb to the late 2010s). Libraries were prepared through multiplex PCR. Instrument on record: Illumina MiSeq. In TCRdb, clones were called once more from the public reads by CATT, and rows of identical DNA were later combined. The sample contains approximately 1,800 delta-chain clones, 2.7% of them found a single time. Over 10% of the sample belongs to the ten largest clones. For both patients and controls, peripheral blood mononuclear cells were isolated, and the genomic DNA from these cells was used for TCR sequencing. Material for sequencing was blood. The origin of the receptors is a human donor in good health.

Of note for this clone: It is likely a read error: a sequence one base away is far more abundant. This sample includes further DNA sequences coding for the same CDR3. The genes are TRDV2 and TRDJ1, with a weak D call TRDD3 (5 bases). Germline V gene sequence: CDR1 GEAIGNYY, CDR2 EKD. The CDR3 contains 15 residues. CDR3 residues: CACDHLKQGGDKLIF. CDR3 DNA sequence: TGTGCCTGTGACCACCTCAAGCAGGGGGGCGATAAGCTCATCTTT.

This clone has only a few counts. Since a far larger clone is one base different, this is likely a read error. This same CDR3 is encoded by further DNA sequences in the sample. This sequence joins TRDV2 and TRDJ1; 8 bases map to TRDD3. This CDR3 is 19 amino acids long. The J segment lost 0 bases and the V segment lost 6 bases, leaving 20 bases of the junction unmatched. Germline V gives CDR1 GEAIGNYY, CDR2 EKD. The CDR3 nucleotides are TGTGCCTGTTCTAGTTTGGAGAAGGGATACGACGAGTACACCGATAAACTCATCTTT. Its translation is CACSSLEKGYDEYTDKLIF.

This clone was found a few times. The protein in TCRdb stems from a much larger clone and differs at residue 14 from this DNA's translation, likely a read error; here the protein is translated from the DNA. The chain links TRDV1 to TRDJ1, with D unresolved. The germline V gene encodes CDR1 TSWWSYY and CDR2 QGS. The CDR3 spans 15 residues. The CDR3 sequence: CALGEPKTGGLKLTF. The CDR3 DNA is TGTGCTCTTGGGGAACCTAAGACCGGAGGTCTGAAACTCACCTTT.

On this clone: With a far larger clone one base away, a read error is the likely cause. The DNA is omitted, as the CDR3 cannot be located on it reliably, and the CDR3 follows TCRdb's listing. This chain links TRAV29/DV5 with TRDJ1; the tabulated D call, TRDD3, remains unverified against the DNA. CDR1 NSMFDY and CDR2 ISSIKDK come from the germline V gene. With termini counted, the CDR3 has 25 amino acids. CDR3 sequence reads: CSVLLCSKPSLPTRGMFLNTDKLIF.

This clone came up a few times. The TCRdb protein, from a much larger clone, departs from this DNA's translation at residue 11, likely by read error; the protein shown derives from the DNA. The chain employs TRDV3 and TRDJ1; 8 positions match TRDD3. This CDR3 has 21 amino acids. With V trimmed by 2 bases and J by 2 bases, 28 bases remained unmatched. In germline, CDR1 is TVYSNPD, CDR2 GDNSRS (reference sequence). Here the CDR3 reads CAFFPPTLKYRGIRLTDKLIF. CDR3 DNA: TGTGCCTTTTTCCCTCCTACGTTGAAGTACCGGGGGATAAGGCTGACCGATAAACTCATCTTT.